One T cell receptor (beta chain) is described in this entry. The data stem from a study of response to subunit inactivated influenza vaccine. TCRdb analysed the RT-PCR reads with MiXCR anew, one entry per CDR3 protein. The table has some 550,000 distinct CDR3 sequences, roughly 25% seen once; the top ten hold under 3.5%. The CDR3 has 13 residues. Germline CDR1 and CDR2: SGHRS and YFSETQ. The germline V and J ends were trimmed by 4 bases and 7 bases, with 13 bases remaining between them. These same records also appear under a second study, on T cells expressing NK-cell markers. Turning to that study: 5'RACE template switching built TCR beta cDNA with unique molecular identifiers. Among eight sequenced donors, seven carried HCMV seropositivity while one was seronegative.

The rearrangement uses TRBV5-1 and TRBJ2-3, with D perhaps matching TRBD2 (5 bases). The sequence derives from a man aged 50 to 60 who received an inactivated influenza vaccine. Source: CD4+ T cells sorted from PBMCs, taken about 13 days after vaccination. CDR3 in amino acids: CASSESAGNTQYF. Here the CDR3 DNA reads TGCGCCAGCAGCGAATCGGCCGGGAATACGCAGTATTTT.